A single sample gave rise to the 21 T cell receptor beta chains below, sequenced in a study of T cell repertoires in cytomegalovirus infection (dated by TCRdb to between 2018 and 2021). TCRdb lists the instrument as Illumina HiSeq 1500. In TCRdb, the public reads were trimmed at Q25 with fastp and aligned with MiXCR, with productive beta chains retained. Every CDR3 protein is listed once, alongside the most common genes and DNA of its rows. Across this sample there are more than 200,000 distinct CDR3 sequences, with approximately 9.1% seen only once. The ten largest account for over 13% of the sample. Input material: PBMCs. The receptors originated from a human donor in good health (CMV status not recorded). Some clones in this sample may be carry-over from other donors' samples.

This clonotype was picked up many times. The CDR3 protein is CASRGQRGNTDTQYF. For the CDR3, the DNA is TGTGCCAGCAGGGGCCAGCGGGGGAACACAGATACGCAGTATTTT. The V gene is TRBV7-3, the J gene TRBJ2-3, with TRBD2 matching 8 bases. Germline CDR1 reads SGHTA; CDR2 reads FQGTGA. V shed 6 bases, J shed 2 bases, and the junction held 7 bases outside the gene matches. This CDR3 has 15 amino acids.

This clonotype has ten or more counts. This chain uses TRBV7-6 with TRBJ1-1; TRBD1 matches 7 bases. Per the germline V gene, CDR1 is SGHVS and CDR2 is FNYEAQ. Trimming took 5 bases from V and 1 from J; bases not matched to a gene: 10. The CDR3 has 16 amino acids. In DNA, the CDR3 is TGTGCCAGCAGCCCGCGCAGGACAGGCAAGAACACTGAAGCTTTCTTT. Its translation: CASSPRRTGKNTEAFF. Full variable domain (remainder filled in from reference TRBV7-6 and TRBJ1-1): GAGVSQSPRYKVTKRGQDVALRCDPISGHVSLYWYRQALGQGPEFLTYFNYEAQQDKSGLPNDRFSAERPEGSISTLTIQRTEQRDSAMYRCASSPRRTGKNTEAFFGQGTRLTVV.

Ten or more counts support this clonotype. The chain recombines TRBV7-2 with TRBJ2-5, with TRBD1 matching over 7 bases. This CDR3 has 15 residues. CDR1 and CDR2 (germline): SGHTA, FQGNSA. J was trimmed by 4 bases and V by 4 bases; bases with no gene match: 9. CDR3 protein: CASSSGQVSTETQYF. The CDR3 DNA follows: TGTGCCAGCAGCTCCGGACAGGTTTCGACAGAGACCCAGTACTTC.

This clonotype was seen repeatedly, ten times or more. The V call is TRBV28, the J call TRBJ2-3; unclear D gene. V was shortened by 5 bases and J by 8 bases, with 17 bases between the two germline ends. Germline V gives CDR1 MDHEN, CDR2 SYDVKM. This CDR3 has 14 residues. This CDR3 is CASSPGGRVTTQYF. The CDR3, as DNA: TGTGCCAGCAGTCCCGGCGGTAGGGTTACTACGCAGTATTTT. The variable domain in full, completed from reference TRBV28 and TRBJ2-3, reads DVKVTQSSRYLVKRTGEKVFLECVQDMDHENMFWYRQDPGLGLRLIYFSYDVKMKEKGDIPEGYSVSREKKERFSLILESASTNQTSMYLCASSPGGRVTTQYFGPGTRLTVL.

This clonotype was seen ten or more times. The chain links TRBV5-1 to TRBJ1-4, with 9 bases aligning to TRBD1. Germline CDR1 is SGHRS and CDR2 is YFSETQ. J was trimmed by 1 base and V by 4 bases; bases with no gene match: 5. The CDR3 loop spans 16 amino acids. CDR3 coding DNA: TGCGCCAGCAGCCCGGACAGGGGATTAACTAATGAAAAACTGTTTTTT. This translates into CASSPDRGLTNEKLFF.

This clonotype occurred many times. The chain uses TRBV6-2 or TRBV6-3 and TRBJ1-5; D unresolved. From germline, CDR1 is MNHEY and CDR2 SVGEGT. Trimming stripped 6 bases from V and 8 bases from J, with 20 bases between. This CDR3 contains 15 residues. The CDR3 spells CASSPTSTGLKPQHF. In nucleotides, the CDR3 is TGTGCCAGCAGCCCTACTTCGACGGGTCTCAAGCCCCAGCATTTT.

This clonotype was seen many times. The chain links TRBV4-1 to TRBJ1-5; D is unresolved. Germline lookup yields CDR1 MGHRA and CDR2 YSYEKL. CDR3 length: 16 residues. The V gene lost 0 bases and the J gene lost 0 bases, with 9 bases spanning the gap. The CDR3 here is CASSQDGEYSNQPQHF. The CDR3 nucleotides are TGCGCCAGCAGCCAAGATGGGGAATATAGCAATCAGCCCCAGCATTTT.

This clonotype showed up many times. The chain employs TRBV7-2 and TRBJ2-7; the D gene could be TRBD1 or TRBD2 (5 bases each). This CDR3 spans 18 amino acids. CDR1 and CDR2 (germline): SGHTA, FQGNSA. V lost 4 bases, J lost 2 bases, and 24 bases lay in between. The CDR3 DNA sequence: TGTGCCAGCAGCTCCGGAGGTTTTCGTGGGGGACCCCCCTACGAGCAGTACTTC. Amino acid sequence: CASSSGGFRGGPPYEQYF.

This clonotype was seen a handful of times. The CDR3, as DNA: TGTGCCAGCAGCGCGGACTCACGGTCCGAGCAGTACTTC. Amino acid sequence: CASSADSRSEQYF. V usage is TRBV3-1 and J usage is TRBJ2-7, with D possibly being TRBD2 (5 bases). Trimming pared 5 bases from V and 6 bases from J, leaving 14 bases between. Germline V lookup: CDR1 LGHDT, CDR2 YNNKEL (reference sequence). The length of the CDR3 is 13 residues.

V gene TRBV20-1 combines with J gene TRBJ1-1; D remains ambiguous. With 4 bases removed from V and 3 bases from J, the gap between germline ends came to 9 bases. The CDR3 consists of 12 residues. Germline CDR1 and CDR2: DFQATT and SNEGSKA (reference sequence). In nucleotides, the CDR3 is TGCAGTGCTACCCCTGGGGACACTGAAGCTTTCTTT. It translates to CSATPGDTEAFF.

This clonotype has at least ten counts. This chain connects TRBV7-9 to TRBJ2-7; tentative D call: TRBD2 (6 bases). V lost 0 bases and J 2 bases, leaving 17 bases between the germline ends. The CDR3 runs 17 residues. Per the germline V gene, CDR1 is SEHNR and CDR2 is FQNEAQ (reference sequence). This chain's CDR3 is CASSLAAGTKDPYEQYF. The CDR3 DNA sequence: TGTGCCAGCAGCTTAGCCGCGGGGACCAAAGACCCCTACGAGCAGTACTTC.

Ten or more counts support this clonotype. The chain couples TRBV7-2 to TRBJ1-2, with 9 bases matching TRBD1. The germline V gene encodes CDR1 SGHTA and CDR2 FQGNSA. The CDR3 has 15 amino acids. Trimming removed 1 base from V and 5 bases from J; junction bases left unmatched: 5. DNA for the CDR3: TGTGCCAGCAGCTTAGAGGGACAGGGCAAGTATGGCTACACCTTC. Residues: CASSLEGQGKYGYTF.

This clonotype was counted a few times. This chain uses TRBV6-2 or TRBV6-3 with TRBJ2-1, with 11 bases lining up with TRBD2. Trimming removed 7 bases from V and 0 bases from J; junction bases left unmatched: 17. From germline, CDR1 is MNHEY and CDR2 SVGEGT. This CDR3 is 20 amino acids long. CDR3 DNA: TGTGCCAGCACCCCACTCGACGGACTAGCGGGCCCGAGCTCCTACAATGAGCAGTTCTTC. Encoded protein: CASTPLDGLAGPSSYNEQFF.

This clonotype was seen many times. The J gene is TRBJ2-5, the V gene TRBV6-2 or TRBV6-3; 7 nucleotides align to TRBD1. V lost 5 bases, J lost 1 base, and 7 bases stayed unmatched. CDR1 is MNHEY, CDR2 SVGEGT, per germline. CDR3 length equals 15 residues. The CDR3 nucleotides read TGTGCCAGCAGTCCCCGGGACAGCCTCCAAGAGACCCAGTACTTC. Translation gives CASSPRDSLQETQYF.

This clonotype was recorded many times. The chain carries TRBV28 and TRBJ1-4, with 7 bases identical to TRBD1. The germline CDR1 and CDR2 sequences are MDHEN and SYDVKM. CDR3 length: 14 residues. Losses at the gene ends were 5 bases for V and 8 bases for J; bases not matched to a gene: 8. CDR3 coding DNA: TGTGCCAGCAGTCGTCCCGCAGGGGGGGAAAAACTGTTTTTT. Translated, it gives CASSRPAGGEKLFF.

There are many counts of this clonotype. The chain recombines TRBV7-2 with TRBJ2-5; TRBD1 agrees at 7 bases. The junction had 12 bases not matched to a gene; V was cut back by 1 base and J by 1 base. This CDR3 spans 18 amino acids. CDR1 SGHTA and CDR2 FQGNSA come from the germline V gene. Here the CDR3 DNA reads TGTGCCAGCAGCTTAGATCTCTCGACAGGGCTAATCCAAGAGACCCAGTACTTC. Amino acid sequence: CASSLDLSTGLIQETQYF.

This clonotype was recorded many times. The rearrangement uses TRBV12-3 or TRBV12-4 and TRBJ2-5; tentatively, D is TRBD1 (6 bases). This CDR3 is built from 14 residues. Trimming removed 3 bases at V and 2 bases at J, with 10 bases between. The CDR3 reads CASSLGAYQETQYF. The CDR3 DNA reads as TGTGCCAGCAGTTTGGGGGCCTATCAAGAGACCCAGTACTTC.

Ten or more counts support this clonotype. The J gene is TRBJ1-6, the V gene TRBV7-2; D uncertain. CDR1 SGHTA and CDR2 FQGNSA come from the germline V gene. The V gene lost 4 bases and the J gene lost 9 bases, with 10 bases spanning the gap. The CDR3 is 13 residues long. The CDR3 reads CASSSLSSSPLHF. In nucleotides, the CDR3 is TGTGCCAGCAGCTCCCTTTCGAGTTCACCCCTCCACTTT.

At least ten counts were recorded for this clonotype. The chain links TRBV2 to TRBJ2-1, with TRBD1 matching 7 bases. The CDR3 contains 15 residues. CDR1 is SNHLY, CDR2 FYNNEI, per germline. The ends lost 8 bases at V and 4 bases at J; junction bases unmatched: 11. DNA for the CDR3: TGTGCCAGCCGTTTACCAAGGACAGGATACAATGAGCAGTTCTTC. Its protein is CASRLPRTGYNEQFF.

The CDR3 protein is CASSDDGYNEQFF. The CDR3 bases are TGTGCCAGCAGTGATGACGGATACAATGAGCAGTTCTTC. This chain joins TRBV2 and TRBJ2-1; D remains unclear. This CDR3 contains 13 residues. Germline V CDR1 and CDR2: SNHLY, FYNNEI. V was clipped by 3 bases and J by 4 bases, with 7 bases between them.

Many counts were recorded for this clonotype. The J gene is TRBJ1-3, the V gene TRBV7-2; D gene ambiguous. The ends were cut back, 2 bases at V and 0 bases at J, with 8 bases in the middle. Germline CDR1 and CDR2: SGHTA and FQGNSA. The CDR3 loop spans 15 amino acids. Here the CDR3 DNA reads TGTGCCAGCAGCTTAACTTGGACCTCTGGAAACACCATATATTTT. This translates into CASSLTWTSGNTIYF.